This TCR beta chain came from a study of blood T cells in healthy people across ages. Study-wide context: T cells yielded about one barcoded beta molecule per two cells through template switching. General study results and limits: With naive T cell percentage, TCR beta diversity showed a strong correlation. Donor CMV infection status was unknown, possibly confounding age-related changes in expanded clonotypes.

This clonotype came up a few times. The target antigen is unknown. Primers used in a second PCR of roughly 6 to 12 cycles were a sample-barcoded 5' primer and a J-beta primer mix. In TCRdb, the 5' RACE reads were re-called with MiXCR into one record per CDR3 protein. The table has 1.5 million to 2 million distinct CDR3 sequences, less than 50% seen once. Sequencing used blood. This receptor was taken from a woman in her forties in good health.

The CDR3 DNA reads TGTGCCAGCAGTTTACTCGGGACTAGCGGATACAATGAGCAGTTCTTC. Translated: CASSLLGTSGYNEQFF. This chain links TRBV12-3 or TRBV12-4 with TRBJ2-1, with 11 positions matching TRBD2. The CDR3 runs 16 residues. The ends lost 2 bases at V and 4 bases at J; junction bases unmatched: 4.